The clone carrying this T cell receptor beta chain was seen just once. These data are taken from a study of T cell responses to AZD1222 COVID-19 vaccine. Sequenced by immunoSEQ multiplex PCR; TCRdb stores in-frame clones only, minus some. The table includes about 28,000 clones, 78% detected once. Looked up from germline, CDR1 is KGHDR and CDR2 is SFDVKD. This CDR3 comprises 8 residues. V shed 9 bases and J shed 13 bases, with 8 bases lying between them. The chain joins TRBV24-1 to TRBJ1-2; the D is unclear. Specimen: peripheral blood, collected on day 0 of AZD1222 vaccination. The clonotype originates from an adult in good health. CDR3 in amino acids: CATVVATF. The CDR3 DNA is TGTGCCACCGTGGTCGCCACCTTC.